A selection of T cell receptor beta chains follows, all from one sample in a study of T cell responses to AZD1222 COVID-19 vaccine. Here immunoSEQ multiplex PCR was the method, and the copy in TCRdb shows in-frame clones only, minus some. The data contain some 150,000 clones, approximately 88% of them singletons. The sequencing used peripheral blood, collected on day 0 of AZD1222 vaccination. The origin of the receptors is an adult in good health. Each CDR3 is given with its conserved first and last residue. D genes are given only for firm matches. Not every row has a clone size; where given, it reads once, few, many or a size class.

d_gene	len	v_gene	j_gene	abundance	CDR3aa	CDR3nt
-	15	TRBV28	TRBJ2-7	-	CASSAHLRQPYEQYF	TGTGCCAGCAGTGCCCACCTCCGACAGCCTTACGAGCAGTACTTC
-	16	TRBV10-3	TRBJ2-7	-	CAISDLSSAPSYEQYF	TGTGCCATCAGTGACCTATCTAGCGCTCCCTCCTACGAGCAGTACTTC
-	15	TRBV7-9	TRBJ2-2	-	CASSDGGLNTGELFF	TGTGCCAGCAGCGACGGGGGATTGAACACCGGGGAGCTGTTTTTT
-	13	TRBV6-5	TRBJ1-1	-	CASSFSQWTEAFF	TGTGCCAGCAGTTTTTCCCAGTGGACTGAAGCTTTCTTT
-	14	TRBV6-1	TRBJ1-2	few	CASSEGPGVYGYTF	TGTGCCAGCAGTGAAGGCCCAGGGGTCTATGGCTACACCTTC
-	15	TRBV5-3	TRBJ2-7	-	CARSLAGPGAYEQYF	TGTGCCAGAAGCCTGGCGGGGCCAGGGGCCTACGAGCAGTACTTC
TRBD1	15	TRBV6-2/TRBV6-3	TRBJ1-2	-	CASSWPGQGTYGYTF	TGTGCCAGCAGTTGGCCGGGACAGGGCACCTACGGCTACACCTTC
-	16	TRBV9	TRBJ2-3	-	CASSANPGRSTDTQYF	TGTGCCAGCAGCGCCAATCCGGGACGGAGCACAGATACGCAGTATTTT
TRBD1	15	TRBV18	TRBJ2-1	-	CASSARGQGHNEQFF	TGTGCCAGCTCAGCCCGGGGACAGGGGCACAATGAGCAGTTCTTC
-	20	TRBV28	TRBJ1-6	-	CASSFPSRWLVGGGNSPLHF	TGTGCCAGCAGTTTCCCCTCCCGGTGGTTGGTTGGAGGGGGGAATTCACCCCTCCACTTT
TRBD1	14	TRBV6-2/TRBV6-3	TRBJ1-5	once	CASSYQGGNQPQHF	TGTGCCAGCAGTTACCAGGGGGGGAATCAGCCCCAGCATTTT
TRBD1	15	TRBV5-4	TRBJ2-3	few	CASSLDRGHTDTQYF	TGTGCCAGCAGCTTGGACAGGGGACACACAGATACGCAGTATTTT
-	13	TRBV11-2	TRBJ1-1	-	CASSLEFSHEAFF	TGTGCCAGCAGCTTAGAGTTCTCTCATGAAGCTTTCTTT
-	18	TRBV3-1/TRBV3-2	TRBJ1-1	once	CASSQAGPGYYMNTEAFF	TGTGCCAGCAGCCAAGCCGGGCCTGGATATTACATGAACACTGAAGCTTTCTTT
-	15	TRBV5-1	TRBJ1-6	-	CASSLEASYNSPLHF	TGCGCCAGCAGCTTGGAGGCTTCCTATAATTCACCCCTCCACTTT
-	18	TRBV5-4	TRBJ2-6	once	CASSLFEGFFSGANVLTF	TGTGCCAGCAGCTTATTCGAGGGTTTTTTCTCTGGGGCCAACGTCCTGACTTTC
TRBD2	17	TRBV7-8	TRBJ2-7	-	CASSLARGTRSAYEQYF	TGTGCCAGCAGCTTAGCGCGCGGGACTAGGTCAGCCTACGAGCAGTACTTC
TRBD1	15	TRBV4-3	TRBJ1-6	once	CASRVDRAYNSPLHF	TGCGCCAGCAGAGTGGACAGGGCCTATAATTCACCCCTCCACTTT
TRBD2	15	TRBV4-2	TRBJ2-5	-	CASSQETSSQETQYF	TGTGCCAGCAGCCAAGAGACTAGCAGCCAAGAGACCCAGTACTTC
TRBD1	14	TRBV11-2	TRBJ2-3	once	CASSSRGRGDTQYF	TGTGCCAGCAGCTCCAGGGGGCGCGGAGATACGCAGTATTTT
TRBD2	16	TRBV7-9	TRBJ2-3	-	CASSQTSGALPDTQYF	TGTGCCAGCAGCCAAACTAGCGGGGCCCTTCCAGATACGCAGTATTTT
-	14	TRBV28	TRBJ2-5	once	CASSPPGVRETQYF	TGTGCCAGCAGCCCCCCCGGGGTGAGAGAGACCCAGTACTTC
TRBD1	16	TRBV7-2	TRBJ2-3	-	CASSAGGQGSTDTQYF	TGTGCCAGCAGCGCCGGTGGACAGGGAAGCACAGATACGCAGTATTTT
-	16	TRBV4-1	TRBJ2-3	-	CASSQQGGRGADTQYF	TGCGCCAGCAGCCAACAGGGGGGGCGAGGGGCAGATACGCAGTATTTT
-	16	TRBV5-1	TRBJ1-1	-	CASSLVAVTLNTEAFF	TGCGCCAGCAGCTTGGTTGCGGTTACGCTGAACACTGAAGCTTTCTTT
-	15	TRBV5-6	TRBJ2-1	-	CASSLYGGSYNEQFF	TGTGCCAGCAGCTTGTACGGGGGCTCCTACAATGAGCAGTTCTTC
TRBD2	17	TRBV3-1/TRBV3-2	TRBJ2-3	-	CASSRRLAGGSTDAQYF	TGTGCCAGCAGCCGTAGGCTAGCGGGAGGTAGCACAGATGCGCAGTATTTT
TRBD1	18	TRBV28	TRBJ2-7	-	CASSLGTTGTGEGYEQYF	TGTGCCAGCAGTTTGGGGACCACCGGGACAGGGGAGGGCTACGAGCAGTACTTC
TRBD1	15	TRBV29-1	TRBJ2-3	-	CSAKLGQGWADTQYF	TGCAGCGCTAAATTAGGACAGGGATGGGCAGATACGCAGTATTTT
-	16	TRBV7-9	TRBJ2-1	-	CASSPPGYSPYNEQFF	TGTGCCAGCAGCCCTCCCGGGTACAGTCCCTACAATGAGCAGTTCTTC
-	14	TRBV2	TRBJ1-2	-	CASSPRVGNYGYTF	TGTGCCAGCAGTCCTCGGGTGGGTAACTATGGCTACACCTTC
TRBD2	16	TRBV9	TRBJ2-5	-	CASSVGLSGRTETQYF	TGTGCCAGCAGCGTAGGTCTAAGCGGGAGAACGGAGACCCAGTACTTC
-	12	TRBV29-1	TRBJ1-2	-	CSVAGTDYGYTF	TGCAGCGTTGCTGGGACTGACTATGGCTACACCTTC
TRBD1	16	TRBV5-1	TRBJ2-3	-	CASYLGTGVGTDTQYF	TGCGCCAGCTACCTAGGGACAGGGGTCGGGACAGATACGCAGTATTTT
-	15	TRBV11-2	TRBJ1-1	-	CASRSGGRVDTEAFF	TGTGCCAGCAGGTCTGGGGGGAGGGTCGACACTGAAGCTTTCTTT
TRBD1	17	TRBV19	TRBJ1-5	-	CASSSGTGGLSNQPQHF	TGTGCCAGTAGTAGCGGTACAGGGGGTCTTAGCAATCAGCCCCAGCATTTT
TRBD2	18	TRBV4-3	TRBJ2-5	-	CASSQAPPGLAIGETQYF	TGCGCCAGCAGCCAAGCTCCGCCGGGACTAGCGATTGGAGAGACCCAGTACTTC
TRBD2	16	TRBV29-1	TRBJ2-5	-	CSVWTSTRTGGETQYF	TGCAGCGTTTGGACTAGCACACGGACGGGAGGAGAGACCCAGTACTTC
TRBD2	16	TRBV5-1	TRBJ2-3	few	CASSIAGGPGADTQYF	TGCGCCAGCAGTATAGCGGGAGGGCCGGGGGCAGATACGCAGTATTTT
-	16	TRBV6-2/TRBV6-3	TRBJ2-1	-	CASSDPKGGSYNEQFF	TGTGCCAGCAGTGACCCTAAGGGGGGATCCTACAATGAGCAGTTCTTC
TRBD1	13	TRBV7-2	TRBJ1-2	few	CASSVTGAYGYTF	TGTGCCAGCAGCGTGACAGGGGCCTATGGCTACACCTTC
TRBD2	16	TRBV9	TRBJ2-1	once	CASSVYAGVTYNEQFF	TGTGCCAGCAGCGTATACGCGGGAGTAACCTACAATGAGCAGTTCTTC
TRBD2	16	TRBV11-2	TRBJ2-5	-	CASSTGSGGFLETQYF	TGTGCCAGCAGCACTGGTAGCGGGGGTTTCCTAGAGACCCAGTACTTC
-	16	TRBV2	TRBJ1-6	-	CASSPQSGPNNSPLHF	TGTGCCAGCAGTCCCCAGTCGGGGCCTAATAATTCACCCCTCCACTTT
-	12	TRBV28	TRBJ2-1	few	CASSSSPREQFF	TGTGCCAGCAGTTCTAGCCCCAGAGAGCAGTTCTTC
TRBD1	18	TRBV19	TRBJ2-7	-	CASSIYGQDNIECYEQYF	TGTGCCAGTAGTATATACGGACAGGACAATATAGAATGCTACGAGCAGTACTTC
-	17	TRBV4-1	TRBJ2-1	once	CASSQDDRKLGMNEQFF	TGCGCCAGCAGCCAAGATGACAGGAAGCTAGGGATGAATGAGCAGTTCTTC
TRBD2	16	TRBV7-2	TRBJ2-7	few	CASSSSLADGSYEQYF	TGTGCCAGCAGCAGCAGCCTAGCGGATGGCTCCTACGAGCAGTACTTC
TRBD1	15	TRBV28	TRBJ1-1	-	CASSEDRGINTEAFF	TGTGCCAGCAGTGAAGACAGGGGAATTAACACTGAAGCTTTCTTT
-	12	TRBV2	TRBJ1-2	-	CASTGELYGYTF	TGTGCCAGCACAGGGGAACTCTATGGCTACACCTTC
TRBD1	15	TRBV5-8	TRBJ1-5	once	CASSPGTGGYQPQHF	TGTGCCAGCAGCCCCGGGACAGGGGGCTATCAGCCCCAGCATTTT
TRBD2	17	TRBV9	TRBJ2-1	-	CASSISLAGGPDNEQFF	TGTGCCAGCAGCATCTCCTTAGCGGGGGGGCCAGACAATGAGCAGTTCTTC
TRBD2	20	TRBV30	TRBJ2-2	-	CAWSDLGTIRPSMNTGELFF	TGTGCCTGGAGCGACCTAGGGACTATTAGGCCTTCGATGAACACCGGGGAGCTGTTTTTT
TRBD1	14	TRBV5-1	TRBJ1-1	-	CASSQGAKNTEAFF	TGCGCCAGCAGCCAGGGGGCAAAGAACACTGAAGCTTTCTTT
TRBD2	18	TRBV2	TRBJ2-2	-	CASSVKRGRFIDTGELFF	TGTGCCAGCAGTGTTAAGCGGGGGCGTTTCATTGACACCGGGGAGCTGTTTTTT